These 30 T cell receptor beta chains were sequenced from one sample in a study of TIL therapy for anti-PD-1-resistant metastatic lung cancer. The immunoSEQ assay was v3. Sequenced by immunoSEQ multiplex PCR; TCRdb stores in-frame clones only, minus some. The sample records under 70,000 clones, 73% being singletons. Time point of the sample: pre-treatment sample, taken before nivolumab and TIL therapy. Sample: blood, taken at baseline. The receptors come from a person aged 30 to 80 with non-small cell lung cancer.

This clone was observed a single time. V and J are TRBV5-4 and TRBJ2-7, with D tentatively TRBD2 (7 bases). The CDR3 spans 14 residues. Germline V gives CDR1 SGHNT, CDR2 YYREEE (reference sequence). V dropped 4 bases and J dropped 3 bases, with 14 bases sitting between them. CDR3 bases: TGTGCCAGCAGCGTGGGGGGGGGCCACTACGAGCAGTACTTC. This sequence encodes CASSVGGGHYEQYF.

The V and J genes are TRBV7-9 and TRBJ1-3; TRBD1 matches at 9 bases. Germline CDR1 is SEHNR and CDR2 is FQNEAQ (reference sequence). The CDR3 totals 14 residues. The V segment lost 4 bases and the J segment 4 bases; nucleotides outside the gene matches: 2. CDR3 protein: CASSSGQGGNTIYF. In DNA, the CDR3 is TGTGCCAGCAGCTCTGGACAGGGGGGAAACACCATATATTTT. Together with reference TRBV7-9 and TRBJ1-3, the CDR3 gives the full variable domain: DTGVSQNPRHKITKRGQNVTFRCDPISEHNRLYWYRQTLGQGPEFLTYFQNEAQLEKSRLLSDRFSAERPKGSFSTLEIQRTEQGDSAMYLCASSSGQGGNTIYFGEGSWLTVV.

In its sample, this clone was seen a few times. This rearrangement joins TRBV19 to TRBJ2-7; 10 nucleotides match TRBD2. CDR1 is LNHDA, CDR2 SQIVND, per germline (reference sequence). The V gene end was trimmed by 4 bases and the J gene end by 2 bases; junction bases not matched to a gene: 5. CDR3 length equals 15 residues. The CDR3 nucleotides are TGTGCCAGTAGTAGTTCCAGCGGGAGGGCCTACGAGCAGTACTTC. Encoded protein: CASSSSSGRAYEQYF.

This chain joins TRBV5-1 and TRBJ2-5; TRBD2 aligns across 10 bases. The length of the CDR3 is 15 residues. V shed 5 bases, J shed 4 bases, and the junction held 8 bases outside the gene matches. The germline V gene has CDR1 SGHRS and CDR2 YFSETQ. CDR3 DNA: TGCGCCAGCAGAGCGGGAGGGCCGGGTCTAGAGACCCAGTACTTC. Translated: CASRAGGPGLETQYF.

There are a few counts of this clone. CDR3 amino acids: CASSPGQGAYEQYF. CDR3 DNA sequence: TGTGCCAGCAGCCCCGGACAGGGAGCCTACGAGCAGTACTTC. The rearrangement joins TRBV7-3 to TRBJ2-7, with TRBD1 matching over 8 bases. Germline V CDR1 and CDR2: SGHTA, FQGTGA. There are 14 residues in the CDR3. V shed 5 bases and J 2 bases; nucleotides not matched to a gene: 5.

This clone came up once. This chain uses TRBV28 with TRBJ1-5; D remains unclear. V was clipped by 7 bases and J by 5 bases, with 15 bases between them. The CDR3 totals 14 residues. Germline-derived CDR1 and CDR2 are MDHEN and SYDVKM. CDR3 in DNA: TGTGCCAGCACTACCCCGGGGTCATATCAGCCCCAGCATTTT. Amino acid sequence: CASTTPGSYQPQHF.

The genes are TRBV9 and TRBJ2-1; no clear D. This CDR3 has 15 residues. In germline, CDR1 is SGDLS, CDR2 YYNGEE. Deletions cut 0 bases from V and 7 bases from J, with 14 bases between. The CDR3 region has the DNA TGTGCCAGCAGCGTAGACCCATCCCCATATAATGAGCAGTTCTTC. It translates to CASSVDPSPYNEQFF.

The chain uses TRBV7-9 and TRBJ2-1, with a weak D call TRBD1 (5 bases). CDR1 is SEHNR and CDR2 is FQNEAQ in the germline V gene (reference sequence). The V and J ends lost 5 bases and 0 bases respectively, with 11 bases between them. This CDR3 region has 15 residues. This CDR3 reads CASSPRGSSYNEQFF. CDR3 bases: TGTGCCAGCAGCCCAAGGGGAAGCTCCTACAATGAGCAGTTCTTC.

The chain joins TRBV9 to TRBJ2-3; TRBD2 aligns across 7 bases. Germline CDR1 reads SGDLS; CDR2 reads YYNGEE. Losses at the gene ends were 3 bases for V and 5 bases for J; bases not matched to a gene: 6. This CDR3 has 14 amino acids. CDR3 DNA: TGTGCCAGCAGCGCAAGCGGGAAATTAGATACGCAGTATTTT. The encoded protein is CASSASGKLDTQYF.

V gene TRBV28 combines with J gene TRBJ2-4, with D possibly matching TRBD1 (6 bases). Deletions cut 0 bases from V and 4 bases from J, with 19 bases between. The CDR3 is 18 amino acids. The germline V gene encodes CDR1 MDHEN and CDR2 SYDVKM. CDR3 in amino acids: CASSLWAGPSQGKNIQYF. Written as DNA, the CDR3 is TGTGCCAGCAGTTTATGGGCAGGGCCTTCGCAGGGGAAAAACATTCAGTACTTC.

V gene TRBV2 combines with J gene TRBJ1-4; no definite D call. Trimming removed 0 bases from V and 11 bases from J, with 13 bases in between. CDR1 SNHLY and CDR2 FYNNEI come from the germline V gene. This CDR3 is 14 amino acids long. This CDR3 is CASSEARGSDKLFF. The CDR3 nucleotides read TGTGCCAGCAGTGAAGCCCGTGGTTCCGACAAACTGTTTTTT.

The chain employs TRBV27 and TRBJ1-2; D gene ambiguous. Germline lookup yields CDR1 MNHEY and CDR2 SMNVEV (reference sequence). The germline V and J ends were trimmed by 0 bases and 5 bases, with 10 bases remaining between them. CDR3 length: 14 residues. CDR3 residues: CASSLSGNGYGYTF. The CDR3 DNA reads as TGTGCCAGCAGTTTATCGGGGAATGGGTATGGCTACACCTTC.

The rearrangement uses TRBV7-2 and TRBJ1-5, with TRBD1 matching 9 bases. Germline assignment: CDR1 SGHTA and CDR2 FQGNSA. After removal of 4 bases from V and 3 bases from J, the junction contained 7 bases not matched to a gene. The length of the CDR3 is 16 residues. CDR3 sequence (DNA): TGTGCCAGCAGCTCACCCGGGACAGGGTACAATCAGCCCCAGCATTTT. Its translation: CASSSPGTGYNQPQHF. Combining the CDR3 with reference TRBV7-2 and TRBJ1-5 gives the whole variable domain GAGVSQSPSNKVTEKGKDVELRCDPISGHTALYWYRQSLGQGLEFLIYFQGNSAPDKSGLPSDRFSAERTGGSVSTLTIQRTQQEDSAVYLCASSSPGTGYNQPQHFGDGTRLSIL.

In this sample, this clone turned up a few times. The chain couples TRBV6-6 to TRBJ1-1; perhaps TRBD1 as D (5 bases). V was cut by 6 bases and J by 1 base, with 12 bases left in between. The germline CDR1 and CDR2 sequences are MNHNY and SVGAGI (reference sequence). The CDR3 sequence is 14 residues long. CDR3 coding DNA: TGTGCCAGCAGGGGGACTATGGGGAACACTGAAGCTTTCTTT. Protein: CASRGTMGNTEAFF.

This clone showed up just a few times. V gene TRBV7-2 combines with J gene TRBJ2-5; the D is unclear. Germline CDR1 SGHTA, CDR2 FQGNSA. V lost 1 base and J 5 bases, leaving 14 bases between the germline ends. This CDR3 region has 15 residues. The CDR3 spells CASSLVESSWETQYF. Written as DNA, the CDR3 is TGTGCCAGCAGCTTAGTGGAATCCTCATGGGAGACCCAGTACTTC.

The chain joins TRBV11-3 to TRBJ2-7, with D perhaps matching TRBD2 (5 bases). This CDR3 comprises 14 residues. Trimming shortened V by 5 bases and J by 6 bases, and 17 bases separated the two germline ends. Germline CDR1 reads SGHNT; CDR2 reads YENEEA. The CDR3: CASSDSGPEGEQYF. For the CDR3, the DNA is TGTGCCAGCAGCGACTCCGGGCCTGAGGGCGAGCAGTACTTC.

This rearrangement joins TRBV10-3 to TRBJ1-6; no reliable D call. The CDR3 is made up of 14 amino acids. V gave up 2 bases and J gave up 5 bases, with 7 bases separating them. CDR1 and CDR2 from the germline V gene are ENHRY and SYGVKD. This chain's CDR3 is CAISEIRDNSPLHF. The CDR3 DNA is TGTGCCATCAGTGAGATAAGAGATAATTCACCCCTCCACTTT.

This clone was seen only a few times. V gene TRBV11-3 combines with J gene TRBJ1-5; possibly TRBD1 for D (6 bases). The CDR3 is made up of 13 amino acids. V was cut by 5 bases and J by 5 bases, with 10 bases left in between. The germline V gene has CDR1 SGHNT and CDR2 YENEEA. The CDR3 nucleotides read TGTGCCAGCAGCCTTACAGGGTATCAGCCCCAGCATTTT. Protein product: CASSLTGYQPQHF.

Notes on this clone: It is unclear where the CDR3 begins or ends on the DNA, so no DNA is shown, and the CDR3 is as TCRdb lists it. The V gene is TRBV21-1, the J gene TRBJ2-2. TRBV21-1 is a documented pseudogene. The CDR3 numbers 15 amino acids, ends counted. CDR3 loop: CASSLVGFGTGELFF.

The V call is TRBV7-9, the J call TRBJ1-2; a possible D gene is TRBD1 (5 bases). There are 15 residues in the CDR3. V lost 0 bases and J lost 4, with 12 bases in between. The germline CDR1 and CDR2 sequences are SEHNR and FQNEAQ (reference sequence). CDR3 nucleotide sequence: TGTGCCAGCAGCTTAGCAGGACGCCAGGGCTATGGCTACACCTTC. Translating it yields CASSLAGRQGYGYTF.

The chain recombines TRBV10-2 with TRBJ1-6; TRBD1 agrees at 7 bases. The CDR3 totals 17 residues. V was clipped by 6 bases and J by 0 bases; unmatched bases: 8. Germline V gene data show CDR1 as WSHSY and CDR2 as SAAADI. CDR3 protein: CASRSTGPSSYNSPLHF. Written as DNA, the CDR3 is TGCGCCAGCAGGTCGACAGGGCCGAGCTCCTATAATTCACCCCTCCACTTT.

Comment on this clone: One junction end disagrees with the germline gene, perhaps due to a read error. J is TRBJ2-5 and V is TRBV7-7; 7 bases map to TRBD1. The CDR3 runs 16 residues. Germline V gene lookup returns CDR1 SSHAT and CDR2 FNYEAQ (reference sequence). The CDR3 loop reads CASSLQPGQHQETQYF. The CDR3 region has the DNA TGTGCTAGCAGCTTACAACCGGGACAGCACCAAGAGACCCAGTACTTC.

This clone has just a few counts. The chain uses TRBV6-5 and TRBJ2-3; D gene uncertain. The CDR3 extends over 15 amino acids. Trimming removed 0 bases at V and 4 bases at J, with 11 bases between. From germline, CDR1 is MNHEY and CDR2 SVGAGI. The DNA of the CDR3 is TGTGCCAGCAGTTACTCAGGGAAGTTGGCAGATACGCAGTATTTT. Protein sequence: CASSYSGKLADTQYF.

The table lists this clone with a few counts. The V gene is TRBV2, the J gene TRBJ2-7, with 10 bases matching TRBD1. In germline, CDR1 is SNHLY, CDR2 FYNNEI. This CDR3 is 14 amino acids long. Trimming at V came to 3 bases and at J to 3 bases, leaving 2 bases not matched to a gene. Here the CDR3 DNA reads TGTGCCAGCAGTGAGGACAGGGGGTACTACGAGCAGTACTTC. This gives the protein CASSEDRGYYEQYF. Looking up the rest from reference TRBV2 and TRBJ2-7 gives the full variable domain: EPEVTQTPSHQVTQMGQEVILRCVPISNHLYFYWYRQILGQKVEFLVSFYNNEISEKSEIFDDQFSVERPDGSNFTLKIRSTKLEDSAMYFCASSEDRGYYEQYFGPGTRLTVT.

The rearrangement uses TRBV30 and TRBJ1-5, with D possibly matching TRBD1 (5 bases). V shed 2 bases and J shed 2 bases, with 10 bases lying between them. This CDR3 region has 14 residues. Germline V CDR1 and CDR2: GTSNPN, SVGIG (reference sequence). The CDR3 DNA reads TGTGCCTGGAGTCCGGGGACCGGCAATCAGCCCCAGCATTTT. It is translated as CAWSPGTGNQPQHF.

Many counts were recorded for this clone. The V and J genes are TRBV4-3 and TRBJ1-3; D is undetermined. Trimming pared 0 bases from V and 7 bases from J, leaving 10 bases between. The germline CDR1 and CDR2 sequences are LGHNA and YSLEER. The CDR3 is 14 residues long. CDR3 DNA: TGCGCCAGCAGCCAAGAGCCATTCAGGAACACCATATATTTT. Protein: CASSQEPFRNTIYF.

The chain joins TRBV27 to TRBJ1-1; D possibly corresponds to TRBD1 (6 bases). The CDR3 has 13 residues. The germline gives CDR1 MNHEY, CDR2 SMNVEV (reference sequence). With 4 bases removed from V and 8 bases from J, the gap between germline ends came to 14 bases. The CDR3 loop reads CASSSPRTAEAFF. The CDR3 coding sequence is TGTGCCAGCAGTTCCCCTCGGACAGCAGAAGCTTTCTTT.

The genes are TRBV29-1 and TRBJ2-3; D is uncertain. Germline V CDR1 and CDR2: SQVTM, ANQGSEA. The CDR3 is 11 amino acids. Trimming cost V 4 bases and J 4 bases, with 6 bases left between them. CDR3 amino acids: CSVVRPDTQYF. The CDR3 nucleotides read TGCAGCGTTGTCCGACCAGATACGCAGTATTTT.

The CDR3 here is CASRGTGGKITGELFF. CDR3 sequence (DNA): TGTGCCAGCCGGGGGACAGGGGGCAAGATCACCGGGGAGCTGTTTTTT. The rearrangement joins TRBV6-6 to TRBJ2-2; the match to TRBD1 covers 12 bases. The CDR3 loop spans 16 amino acids. The germline V gene encodes CDR1 MNHNY and CDR2 SVGAGI (reference sequence). J was trimmed by 4 bases and V by 8 bases; bases with no gene match: 8.

This clone was picked up one time. The chain joins TRBV28 to TRBJ2-7; D is possibly TRBD2 (6 bases). The CDR3 extends over 15 amino acids. Trimming took off 6 bases at V and 0 bases at J, with 15 bases between the two ends. Per germline, CDR1 MDHEN and CDR2 SYDVKM. The CDR3 spells CASRSPWGGSYEQYF. The CDR3 bases are TGTGCCAGCAGGTCCCCATGGGGAGGCTCCTACGAGCAGTACTTC.